The rows below give T cell receptor beta chains drawn from one sample of a study of neurological immune-mediated disorders. TCRdb processed the 5' RACE reads anew with MiXCR; each CDR3 protein has one entry. Of 43,000 or so distinct CDR3 sequences listed, approximately 15% are singletons. Sequenced material: PBMCs. These receptors all stem from a young man in good health. Both conserved end residues are part of each CDR3. D genes are given only for firm matches. Rows give clone size only sometimes, using once, few, many, or a class for an expanded clone.

v_call	j_call	d_call	clone_size	cdr3_aa	cdr3_nt
TRBV11-2	TRBJ2-5	TRBD1	many	CASSALRDRGWETQYF	TGTGCCAGCAGCGCCCTCAGAGACAGGGGTTGGGAGACCCAGTACTTC
TRBV24-1	TRBJ2-2	NA	medium-sized	CATSDFNTGELFF	TGTGCCACCAGTGATTTCAACACCGGGGAGCTGTTTTTT
TRBV19	TRBJ2-5	NA	NA	CASSIGVQETQYF	TGTGCCAGTAGTATCGGGGTCCAAGAGACCCAGTACTTC
TRBV5-1	TRBJ2-2	NA	many	CASSSGPLRGTGELFF	TGCGCCAGCAGTTCCGGGCCCCTTAGGGGGACCGGGGAGCTGTTTTTT
TRBV12-3/TRBV12-4	TRBJ2-5	NA	many	CASSRTPKETQYF	TGTGCCAGCAGTCGAACCCCTAAAGAGACCCAGTACTTC
TRBV29-1	TRBJ2-2	NA	many	CSVAFTGELFF	TGCAGCGTTGCTTTCACCGGGGAGCTGTTTTTT
TRBV11-3	TRBJ2-3	NA	many	CASSLDPSSTDTQYF	TGTGCCAGCAGCTTAGATCCCAGTAGCACAGATACGCAGTATTTT
TRBV5-5	TRBJ2-7	NA	many	CASSLDAGPTYEQYF	TGTGCCAGCAGCTTGGATGCGGGGCCCACCTACGAGCAGTACTTC
TRBV7-9	TRBJ2-7	TRBD2	NA	CASRPPGLVFEQYF	TGTGCCAGCAGACCACCGGGACTAGTGTTCGAGCAGTACTTC
TRBV5-1	TRBJ2-1	TRBD1	many	CASSLTGGLLSYNEQFF	TGCGCCAGCAGCCTTACAGGGGGCCTTCTTTCCTACAATGAGCAGTTCTTC
TRBV24-1	TRBJ1-4	NA	many	CATSPGDGENEKLFF	TGTGCCACCAGTCCCGGGGACGGAGAAAATGAAAAACTGTTTTTT
TRBV20-1	TRBJ2-1	TRBD1	many	CSARRDREVF	TGCAGTGCTAGACGGGACAGGGAGGTCTTC
TRBV9	TRBJ2-3	NA	many	CASSVDGSYTDTQYF	TGTGCCAGCAGCGTAGATGGTAGCTACACAGATACGCAGTATTTT
TRBV11-2	TRBJ2-2	TRBD1	many	CASSFEAGTANTGELFF	TGTGCCAGCAGCTTCGAAGCCGGGACAGCGAACACCGGGGAGCTGTTTTTT
TRBV3-1	TRBJ2-7	NA	many	CASSRVSGEQYF	TGTGCCAGCAGCCGGGTTTCTGGCGAGCAGTACTTC
TRBV11-2	TRBJ2-1	TRBD2	NA	CASSSGLALYNEQFF	TGTGCCAGCAGCTCGGGACTAGCGCTCTACAATGAGCAGTTCTTC
TRBV5-1	TRBJ1-2	NA	many	CASSLQGVNYGYTF	TGCGCCAGCAGCTTGCAGGGAGTGAACTATGGCTACACCTTC
TRBV7-8	TRBJ2-7	TRBD1	NA	CASSSSGTGDEQYF	TGTGCCAGCAGCTCATCCGGGACAGGGGACGAGCAGTACTTC
TRBV7-2	TRBJ2-3	NA	many	CASSLDGNTDTQYF	TGTGCCAGCAGCTTAGACGGGAACACAGATACGCAGTATTTT
TRBV5-5	TRBJ1-1	TRBD1	many	CASSFGTGRAEEAFF	TGTGCCAGCAGCTTCGGGACAGGGAGGGCAGAAGAAGCTTTCTTT
TRBV10-3	TRBJ2-7	NA	many	CAITGNSYEQYF	TGTGCCATCACCGGGAACTCCTACGAGCAGTACTTC
TRBV5-5	TRBJ1-1	NA	many	CASSSKGRNTEAFF	TGTGCCAGCAGCTCTAAGGGGCGGAACACTGAAGCTTTCTTT
TRBV5-1	TRBJ2-1	NA	many	CASSLGVATTLVNEQFF	TGCGCCAGCAGCTTGGGGGTAGCAACAACTTTGGTGAATGAGCAGTTCTTC
TRBV5-1	TRBJ2-5	TRBD1	many	CASSSRQGYGETQYF	TGCGCCAGCAGCTCCCGACAGGGGTATGGAGAGACCCAGTACTTC
TRBV29-1	TRBJ2-7	TRBD1	many	CSAGQGAGYEQYF	TGCAGCGCTGGACAGGGGGCGGGCTACGAGCAGTACTTC
TRBV25-1	TRBJ1-6	NA	many	CASSSAGRAGSPLHF	TGTGCCAGCAGTTCAGCGGGCAGGGCTGGTTCACCCCTCCACTTT
TRBV5-1	TRBJ1-5	TRBD1	many	CASSLTGTGEGPQHF	TGCGCCAGCAGCTTGACCGGGACAGGGGAAGGACCCCAGCATTTT
TRBV28	TRBJ1-2	NA	many	CASNLDRYYGYTF	TGTGCCAGCAACCTGGACAGATACTATGGCTACACCTTC
TRBV20-1	TRBJ1-1	TRBD1	many	CSAMDRGLLEAFF	TGCAGTGCTATGGACAGGGGGCTTCTTGAAGCTTTCTTT
TRBV2	TRBJ2-3	NA	few	CASNSVFSDTQYF	TGTGCCAGCAACTCGGTGTTTTCAGATACGCAGTATTTT
TRBV29-1	TRBJ2-7	NA	NA	CSVEVPALNEQYF	TGCAGCGTGGAGGTTCCGGCCCTCAACGAGCAGTACTTC
TRBV20-1	TRBJ1-5	NA	many	CSARAGEFQPQHF	TGCAGTGCTAGAGCAGGGGAATTTCAGCCCCAGCATTTT
TRBV5-8	TRBJ1-5	NA	many	CASSLHNSNQPQHF	TGTGCCAGCAGCTTACATAATAGCAATCAGCCCCAGCATTTT
TRBV2	TRBJ2-7	NA	NA	CASIGAYGSEQYF	TGTGCCAGCATTGGGGCGTACGGGAGCGAGCAGTACTTC
TRBV25-1	TRBJ2-7	TRBD2	many	CASSEGREPRNTYEQYF	TGTGCCAGCAGTGAGGGGCGGGAGCCCCGAAATACCTACGAGCAGTACTTC
TRBV28	TRBJ1-5	NA	many	CASRKGDRSNQPQHF	TGTGCCAGCAGGAAGGGAGACAGAAGCAATCAGCCCCAGCATTTT
TRBV12-3/TRBV12-4	TRBJ2-4	NA	many	CASSLRTVAKNIQYF	TGTGCCAGCAGCCTCAGGACAGTAGCCAAAAACATTCAGTACTTC
TRBV7-2	TRBJ2-2	TRBD2	many	CASSWTSGNTGELFF	TGTGCCAGCAGTTGGACTAGCGGGAACACCGGGGAGCTGTTTTTT
TRBV5-1	TRBJ1-4	NA	many	CASSQATSGEKLFF	TGCGCCAGCAGTCAGGCGACATCGGGTGAAAAACTGTTTTTT
TRBV29-1	TRBJ2-4	TRBD1	NA	CSVEDLDREGINIQYF	TGCAGCGTTGAAGATCTGGACAGGGAAGGCATAAACATTCAATACTTC
TRBV5-1	TRBJ2-4	TRBD1	many	CASSLRDSLAKNIQYF	TGCGCCAGCAGCTTAAGGGACAGCTTAGCCAAAAACATTCAGTACTTC
TRBV12-3/TRBV12-4	TRBJ2-1	TRBD2	many	CASSFTTPGLARYNEQFF	TGTGCCAGCAGTTTTACTACGCCGGGACTAGCGAGATACAATGAGCAGTTCTTC
TRBV3-1	TRBJ2-3	NA	many	CASSPAARDTQYF	TGTGCCAGCAGCCCCGCCGCTCGAGATACGCAGTATTTT
TRBV2	TRBJ2-2	NA	NA	CASNLQANTGELFF	TGTGCCAGCAACTTACAAGCGAACACCGGGGAGCTGTTTTTT
TRBV5-8	TRBJ2-1	NA	many	CASSSGTSYSYNEQFF	TGTGCCAGCAGCTCCGGGACATCATACTCCTACAATGAGCAGTTCTTC
TRBV5-1	TRBJ1-1	NA	many	CASSLSESPTGKNTEAFF	TGCGCCAGCAGCTTATCGGAGTCGCCAACCGGGAAGAACACTGAAGCTTTCTTT
TRBV7-3	TRBJ2-1	NA	many	CASSLIGINNEQFF	TGTGCCAGCAGCTTAATCGGCATCAACAATGAGCAGTTCTTC
TRBV29-1	TRBJ2-5	NA	many	CSVDGAGETQYF	TGCAGCGTTGATGGGGCCGGGGAGACCCAGTACTTC
TRBV4-2	TRBJ2-1	NA	NA	CASSHTDKGRDEQFF	TGTGCCAGCAGCCATACGGACAAGGGACGGGATGAGCAGTTCTTC
TRBV25-1	TRBJ1-6	TRBD1	many	CASGQGDYSPLHF	TGTGCCAGTGGACAGGGCGATTATTCACCCCTCCACTTT